Listed below are T cell receptor beta chains from one sample, sequenced in a study of a mutant IDH1 vaccine in newly diagnosed glioma. No antigen is known for these receptors. Assay: immunoSEQ multiplex PCR; the TCRdb copy retains only in-frame clones and omits some. This table holds about 68,000 clones, less than 90% found once. The material sequenced was PBMCs, taken from a glioma patient whose treatment included an IDH1 peptide vaccine. These receptors were obtained from a man younger than 35 with glioma. Both conserved end residues are part of each CDR3. The D gene is left open where the match is weak. Clone size appears in some rows only: once, few, many, or a class for an expanded clone.

D	V	J	size	CDR3	DNA
-	TRBV28	TRBJ1-2	-	CASNLQGRGYGYTF	TGTGCCAGCAACCTCCAGGGCAGGGGCTATGGCTACACCTTC
-	TRBV7-2	TRBJ2-7	-	CASSSLTRYEQYF	TGTGCCAGCAGCTCTCTTACGCGGTACGAGCAGTACTTC
TRBD2	TRBV6-7	TRBJ2-1	-	CASSYSISLAGGLEQFF	TGTGCCAGCAGTTACTCGATTAGTCTAGCGGGAGGACTAGAGCAGTTCTTC
-	TRBV5-4	TRBJ2-3	-	CASSLGRSTDTQYF	TGTGCCAGCAGCTTGGGGAGAAGCACAGATACGCAGTATTTT
-	TRBV5-1	TRBJ2-3	few	CASSSTLHRGDTQYF	TGCGCCAGCAGCTCGACGTTACACCGCGGAGATACGCAGTATTTT
TRBD1	TRBV14	TRBJ2-2	once	CASSPDRVTGELFF	TGTGCCAGCAGCCCGGACAGGGTAACCGGGGAGCTGTTTTTT
-	TRBV6-5	TRBJ1-5	-	CASRYRVGNQPQHF	TGTGCCAGCAGATACAGGGTAGGCAATCAGCCCCAGCATTTT
TRBD1	TRBV2	TRBJ1-4	-	CASTRTGEREKLFF	TGTGCCAGCACAAGGACAGGGGAGCGTGAAAAACTGTTTTTT
TRBD2	TRBV30	TRBJ2-1	-	CAWSVAGGTGREQFF	TGTGCCTGGAGCGTAGCGGGAGGGACGGGTAGGGAGCAGTTCTTC
TRBD1	TRBV19	TRBJ1-2	-	CASRWTGLSGYTF	TGTGCCAGTAGATGGACAGGGCTAAGCGGCTACACCTTC
TRBD1	TRBV6-1	TRBJ2-1	-	CASSEGDRGASEQFF	TGTGCCAGCAGTGAAGGGGACAGGGGAGCTAGTGAGCAGTTCTTC
-	TRBV11-2	TRBJ2-2	-	CASSLTTRGAGELFF	TGTGCCAGCAGCTTAACGACCAGGGGGGCAGGGGAGCTGTTTTTT
-	TRBV27	TRBJ2-7	-	CASSGHGAGEQYF	TGTGCCAGCAGCGGGCATGGGGCAGGCGAGCAGTACTTC
-	TRBV20-1	TRBJ2-3	-	CSAIGDTQYF	TGCAGTGCTATCGGAGATACGCAGTATTTT
-	TRBV28	TRBJ2-2	-	CASSLSDRWQLANTGELFF	TGTGCCAGCAGTTTATCCGATCGGTGGCAGCTAGCGAACACCGGGGAGCTGTTTTTT
TRBD2	TRBV6-6	TRBJ2-1	-	CASSSRGLAVNEQFF	TGTGCCAGCAGTTCACGAGGACTAGCAGTCAATGAGCAGTTCTTC